Below are 7 T cell receptor beta chains sequenced from a single sample in a study of blood T cells in healthy people across ages. Through a sample-barcoded 5' primer and a J-beta primer mix, a second PCR was run for roughly 7 to 11 cycles. MiXCR was run by TCRdb on the 5' RACE reads, yielding one entry per CDR3 protein. The top ten hold around 21% of the sample, which has approximately 850,000 distinct CDR3 sequences, around 45% seen once. Sequenced: blood. All receptors derive from a man in his sixties in good health.

The V gene is TRBV20-1, the J gene TRBJ2-7, with D perhaps matching TRBD2 (5 bases). Germline lookup yields CDR1 DFQATT and CDR2 SNEGSKA (reference sequence). V dropped 3 bases and J dropped 5 bases, with 20 bases sitting between them. The CDR3 loop spans 15 amino acids. CDR3 nucleotides: TGCAGTGCTAGCACGTCGGGATCATGGTCCAACGAGCAGTACTTC. Amino acid sequence: CSASTSGSWSNEQYF.

The CDR3 DNA sequence: TGCAGTCCGGAAGCCCAAGAGACCCAGTACTTC. Translating gives CSPEAQETQYF. The chain recombines TRBV20-1 with TRBJ2-5; no firm D call. The germline V and J ends were trimmed by 8 bases and 1 base, with 8 bases remaining between them. Germline CDR1 reads DFQATT; CDR2 reads SNEGSKA (reference sequence). The length of the CDR3 is 11 residues.

The chain has TRBV25-1 and TRBJ1-1; D is possibly TRBD1 (5 bases). This CDR3 contains 13 residues. Germline loops: CDR1 MGHDK, CDR2 SYGVNS. The V and J ends lost 6 bases and 6 bases respectively, with 14 bases between them. CDR3 nucleotides: TGTGCCAGCAGCGCACAGCGGGGGGCTGAAGCTTTCTTT. The encoded protein is CASSAQRGAEAFF.

V usage is TRBV7-2 and J usage is TRBJ2-1; D uncertain. The CDR3 loop spans 18 amino acids. Deletions cut 1 base from V and 4 bases from J, with 20 bases between. The germline V gene encodes CDR1 SGHTA and CDR2 FQGNSA. The CDR3 bases are TGTGCCAGCAGCTTAGATCAGTTTGGGTTTACAAAATACAATGAGCAGTTCTTC. Protein: CASSLDQFGFTKYNEQFF.

This clonotype was found many times. The chain has TRBV18 and TRBJ2-7; 10 nucleotides match TRBD2. The CDR3 is 14 residues long. CDR1 and CDR2 (germline): KGHSH, LQKENI. J gave up 1 base and V 8 bases, and 5 bases lay outside the gene matches. Here the CDR3 reads CASSRSGGSYEQYF. CDR3 nucleotide sequence: TGTGCCAGCAGCCGTAGCGGGGGGTCCTACGAGCAGTACTTC.

This clonotype was counted a few times. The chain has TRBV9 and TRBJ2-7; D may be TRBD1 (5 bases). The CDR3 totals 13 residues. The V gene lost 1 base and the J gene lost 2 bases, with 7 bases spanning the gap. Germline assignment: CDR1 SGDLS and CDR2 YYNGEE. CDR3 loop: CASSVYRTYEQYF. The CDR3 DNA follows: TGTGCCAGCAGCGTATACAGGACCTACGAGCAGTACTTC. The full variable domain, in which reference TRBV9 and TRBJ2-7 provide the parts outside the CDR3, is DSGVTQTPKHLITATGQRVTLRCSPRSGDLSVYWYQQSLDQGLQFLIQYYNGEERAKGNILERFSAQQFPDLHSELNLSSLELGDSALYFCASSVYRTYEQYFGPGTRLTVT.

The chain links TRBV9 to TRBJ2-1; 7 bases map to TRBD2. Germline assignment: CDR1 SGDLS and CDR2 YYNGEE. The J segment lost 0 bases and the V segment lost 3 bases, leaving 3 bases of the junction unmatched. This CDR3 has 15 amino acids. CDR3 nucleotide sequence: TGTGCCAGCAGCGGTACTAGCGACTCCTACAATGAGCAGTTCTTC. Encoded protein: CASSGTSDSYNEQFF.